The 27 T cell receptor beta chains below all came from one sample that was sequenced in a study of technical replicates of blood from several donors. The data were produced by immunoSEQ multiplex PCR, yet TCRdb's version contains in-frame clones alone and is incomplete. The sample contains approximately 75,000 clones, 95% to 97% of which appear only once. The sample consisted of T cells isolated from PBMCs. The receptors stem from a human donor in good health.

The chain employs TRBV6-5 and TRBJ2-1; D may be TRBD1 (5 bases). With 3 bases removed from V and 6 bases from J, the gap between germline ends came to 9 bases. This CDR3 has 13 residues. Germline V gene lookup returns CDR1 MNHEY and CDR2 SVGAGI. In DNA form, the CDR3 reads TGTGCCAGCAGTTATCAGGGATCCAATGAGCAGTTCTTC. Translated, it gives CASSYQGSNEQFF.

This sequence joins TRBV28 and TRBJ2-1; TRBD2 might be the D (5 bases). Germline V gene sequence: CDR1 MDHEN, CDR2 SYDVKM. The CDR3 is 14 residues long. Between the trimmed V and J ends, which lost 4 bases and 3 bases, there was a span of 10 bases. The CDR3 nucleotides are TGTGCCAGCAGTTCCCCGACTATCTACAATGAGCAGTTCTTC. Protein sequence: CASSSPTIYNEQFF.

The V and J genes are TRBV6-1 and TRBJ2-4, with 12 bases aligning to TRBD2. The ends lost 3 bases at V and 7 bases at J; junction bases unmatched: 4. There are 15 residues in the CDR3. From germline, CDR1 is MNHNS and CDR2 SASEGT. The CDR3 reads CASSDVLAGGNIQYF. The CDR3 region has the DNA TGTGCCAGCAGTGATGTCCTAGCGGGAGGGAACATTCAGTACTTC.

This sequence joins TRBV10-2 and TRBJ2-1; D uncertain. Germline V CDR1 and CDR2: WSHSY, SAAADI. The V and J ends lost 7 bases and 5 bases respectively, with 9 bases between them. This CDR3 is 12 amino acids long. CDR3 nucleotide sequence: TGCGCCAGCAAACGGGTCGACAATGAGCAGTTCTTC. Its protein is CASKRVDNEQFF.

This clone was counted a single time. The chain recombines TRBV7-7 with TRBJ2-1, with 16 bases fitting TRBD2. CDR3 size: 16 residues. V shed 5 bases, J shed 8 bases, and the junction held 6 bases outside the gene matches. Germline V gene lookup returns CDR1 SSHAT and CDR2 FNYEAQ (reference sequence). The CDR3 reads CASSPGLAGGPHEQFF. The CDR3 coding sequence is TGTGCCAGCAGCCCGGGACTAGCGGGAGGGCCCCATGAGCAGTTCTTC.

The V and J genes are TRBV30 and TRBJ2-7; the match to TRBD1 covers 7 bases. The CDR3 is 15 residues long. Germline V lookup: CDR1 GTSNPN, CDR2 SVGIG (reference sequence). The trim removed 1 base at V and 2 bases at J, leaving 8 bases unmatched. CDR3: CAWSGRTGTAYEQYF. The DNA for the CDR3 is TGTGCCTGGAGTGGACGTACGGGGACAGCCTACGAGCAGTACTTC.

This chain links TRBV5-1 with TRBJ2-5, with 7 bases fitting TRBD1. The length of the CDR3 is 13 residues. The ends lost 0 bases at V and 6 bases at J; junction bases unmatched: 2. Germline-derived CDR1 and CDR2 are SGHRS and YFSETQ. The CDR3 here is CASSLEGAKTQYF. CDR3 sequence (DNA): TGCGCCAGCAGCTTGGAGGGGGCGAAGACCCAGTACTTC.

The chain is built from TRBV7-9 and TRBJ1-4; D is possibly TRBD1 (6 bases). CDR3 size: 15 residues. The ends were cut back, 6 bases at V and 7 bases at J, with 18 bases in the middle. Germline V gene lookup returns CDR1 SEHNR and CDR2 FQNEAQ (reference sequence). For the CDR3, the DNA is TGTGCCAGCAGTTCAAATCAGGGGCTGGGTGAAAAACTGTTTTTT. It is translated as CASSSNQGLGEKLFF.

The genes are TRBV19 and TRBJ2-7; TRBD1 aligns across 7 bases. Germline assignment: CDR1 LNHDA and CDR2 SQIVND (reference sequence). This CDR3 has 14 residues. The ends lost 5 bases at V and 6 bases at J; junction bases unmatched: 10. The CDR3: CASSPRPDRTEQYF. CDR3 DNA sequence: TGTGCCAGTAGTCCCCGCCCGGACAGGACCGAGCAGTACTTC.

The genes are TRBV11-2 and TRBJ1-1, with D tentatively TRBD1 (6 bases). CDR1 and CDR2 from the germline V gene are SGHAT and FQNNGV. Trimming pared 4 bases from V and 3 bases from J, leaving 15 bases between. The CDR3 sequence is 15 residues long. In nucleotides, the CDR3 is TGTGCCAGCAGCTACTGGCACAGGGTGTACACTGAAGCTTTCTTT. Its protein is CASSYWHRVYTEAFF.

The chain has TRBV6-5 and TRBJ2-5, with D perhaps matching TRBD2 (5 bases). Trimming stripped 2 bases from V and 3 bases from J, with 13 bases between. Per germline, CDR1 MNHEY and CDR2 SVGAGI. The CDR3 consists of 15 residues. This CDR3 is CASSYRGQIEETQYF. The CDR3 DNA sequence: TGTGCCAGCAGTTACCGAGGGCAGATCGAAGAGACCCAGTACTTC.

The V and J genes are TRBV5-4 and TRBJ1-2; the D is unclear. The germline gives CDR1 SGHNT, CDR2 YYREEE (reference sequence). This CDR3 is built from 14 residues. Trimming took 0 bases from V and 2 from J, leaving 8 bases between them. The CDR3 spells CASSLATLNYGYTF. The CDR3, as DNA: TGTGCCAGCAGCTTGGCCACTCTAAACTATGGCTACACCTTC.

V and J are TRBV11-2 and TRBJ2-5; D is unclear. CDR1 is SGHAT, CDR2 FQNNGV, per germline. V gave up 5 bases and J gave up 5 bases, with 12 bases separating them. The CDR3 has 13 residues. DNA of the CDR3: TGTGCCAGCAGCCCCCAGGATAGGGAGACCCAGTACTTC. It is translated as CASSPQDRETQYF. Complete variable domain (other parts from reference TRBV11-2 and TRBJ2-5): EAGVAQSPRYKIIEKRQSVAFWCNPISGHATLYWYQQILGQGPKLLIQFQNNGVVDDSQLPKDRFSAERLKGVDSTLKIQPAKLEDSAVYLCASSPQDRETQYFGPGTRLLVL.

The chain carries TRBV5-1 and TRBJ2-5; D is perhaps TRBD2 (6 bases). CDR1 SGHRS and CDR2 YFSETQ come from the germline V gene. Trimming cost V 3 bases and J 2 bases, with 11 bases left between them. CDR3 length: 14 residues. Here the CDR3 DNA reads TGCGCCAGCAGCTGGAGGGGCATACAAGAGACCCAGTACTTC. Translation: CASSWRGIQETQYF.

The genes are TRBV19 and TRBJ1-2; 12 nucleotides line up with TRBD1. The trim removed 3 bases at V and 4 bases at J, leaving 3 bases unmatched. The CDR3 is made up of 15 amino acids. Germline V gene sequence: CDR1 LNHDA, CDR2 SQIVND (reference sequence). The CDR3 region is CASSIGTGGGYGYTF. The CDR3 DNA reads as TGTGCCAGTAGTATCGGGACAGGGGGCGGCTATGGCTACACCTTC.

V is TRBV27 and J is TRBJ1-1, with no clear D. Trimming took 4 bases from V and 5 from J, leaving 8 bases between them. The CDR3 runs to 12 residues. Looked up from germline, CDR1 is MNHEY and CDR2 is SMNVEV (reference sequence). The CDR3 protein is CASSSGLTEAFF. CDR3 coding DNA: TGTGCCAGCAGTTCGGGATTGACTGAAGCTTTCTTT.

The chain employs TRBV7-9 and TRBJ2-3, with a tentative D call TRBD1 (6 bases). The CDR3 has 16 amino acids. Looked up from germline, CDR1 is SEHNR and CDR2 is FQNEAQ (reference sequence). V lost 7 bases, J lost 0 bases, and 17 bases lay in between. The CDR3 nucleotides are TGTGCCAGCACGACGACCAGGGGTCCTAGCACAGATACGCAGTATTTT. This gives the protein CASTTTRGPSTDTQYF.

This chain uses TRBV6-5 with TRBJ1-5; D not certain. Germline V gene data show CDR1 as MNHEY and CDR2 as SVGAGI. The CDR3 extends over 14 amino acids. Trimming pared 8 bases from V and 0 bases from J, leaving 11 bases between. Here the CDR3 reads CASAAGGSNQPQHF. Written as DNA, the CDR3 is TGTGCCAGCGCGGCAGGAGGTAGCAATCAGCCCCAGCATTTT.

The chain carries TRBV4-1 and TRBJ2-1; 7 positions agree with TRBD2. V lost 8 bases and J lost 7; bases outside the gene matches: 11. Germline assignment: CDR1 MGHRA and CDR2 YSYEKL. The CDR3 contains 14 residues. The CDR3 region is CASGMGGRRNEQFF. CDR3 coding DNA: TGCGCCAGCGGGATGGGCGGGAGAAGGAATGAGCAGTTCTTC.

The J gene is TRBJ1-2, the V gene TRBV9, with D unresolved. The V end was cut by 3 bases, the J end by 4 bases, with 4 bases between. This CDR3 is built from 11 residues. Germline CDR1 reads SGDLS; CDR2 reads YYNGEE. CDR3 coding DNA: TGTGCCAGCAGCGCGTCCTATGGCTACACCTTC. Translation: CASSASYGYTF.

This clone is a singleton in its sample. The rearrangement links TRBV7-3 to TRBJ2-1, with D maybe TRBD2 (6 bases). Trimming removed 3 bases at V and 5 bases at J, with 14 bases between. This CDR3 has 15 residues. Germline loops: CDR1 SGHTA, CDR2 FQGTGA. Here the CDR3 DNA reads TGTGCCAGCAGCTTTACTAGGCGGGGTAACAATGAGCAGTTCTTC. Translating gives CASSFTRRGNNEQFF.

This chain joins TRBV15 and TRBJ1-1; 9 nucleotides match TRBD1. CDR3 size: 17 residues. J gave up 5 bases and V 5 bases, and 15 bases lay outside the gene matches. Germline V gene data show CDR1 as LNHNV and CDR2 as YYDKDF (reference sequence). Written as DNA, the CDR3 is TGTGCCACCAGCGGGACCGGGACAGGGCTTTTCAAAACTGAAGCTTTCTTT. Translating it yields CATSGTGTGLFKTEAFF.

The chain combines TRBV5-8 with TRBJ2-7, with 7 positions matching TRBD1. The CDR3 consists of 14 residues. Unmatched junction bases numbered 2, after V lost 2 bases and J lost 0 bases. CDR1 and CDR2 (germline): SGHTS, YDEGEE. CDR3 nucleotides: TGTGCCAGCAGCTTAAGACAGGGCTCCTACGAGCAGTACTTC. Translating it yields CASSLRQGSYEQYF. Combining the CDR3 with reference TRBV5-8 and TRBJ2-7 gives the whole variable domain EAGVTQSPTHLIKTRGQQATLRCSPISGHTSVYWYQQALGLGLQFLLWYDEGEERNRGNFPPRFSGRQFPNYSSELNVNALELEDSALYLCASSLRQGSYEQYFGPGTRLTVT.

The J gene is TRBJ2-3, the V gene TRBV5-1; TRBD1 agrees at 7 bases. Per the germline V gene, CDR1 is SGHRS and CDR2 is YFSETQ. The CDR3 runs to 15 residues. The V gene end was trimmed by 3 bases and the J gene end by 2 bases; junction bases not matched to a gene: 6. The CDR3 bases are TGCGCCAGCAGCTGGCGGACAGGAATCACAGATACGCAGTATTTT. Translation: CASSWRTGITDTQYF.

The V call is TRBV10-3, the J call TRBJ1-1; no clear D. Germline V gives CDR1 ENHRY, CDR2 SYGVKD. V lost 8 bases and J lost 1, with 5 bases in between. The length of the CDR3 is 11 residues. CDR3 amino acids: CAIGENTEAFF. The CDR3 DNA reads as TGTGCCATCGGAGAGAACACTGAAGCTTTCTTT.

This clone appeared once. The CDR3 nucleotides are TGTGCCAGCAGCCCCGGGACAGCTTCCTACGAGCAGTACTTC. It codes for CASSPGTASYEQYF. This sequence joins TRBV6-1 and TRBJ2-7; 7 nucleotides agree with TRBD1. The ends lost 6 bases at V and 1 base at J; junction bases unmatched: 6. The CDR3 length is 14 residues. Germline lookup yields CDR1 MNHNS and CDR2 SASEGT.

The J gene is TRBJ2-3, the V gene TRBV6-5; 10 bases are shared with TRBD2. The CDR3 has 15 residues. Germline-derived CDR1 and CDR2 are MNHEY and SVGAGI. V shed 4 bases and J 1 base; nucleotides not matched to a gene: 2. The DNA of the CDR3 is TGTGCCAGCAGTTCCGGACTAGCGGGCACAGATACGCAGTATTTT. Translating gives CASSSGLAGTDTQYF.